These 28 T cell receptor beta chains originate from one sample sequenced in a study of control samples from healthy donors and cancer patients. Measured with immunoSEQ multiplex PCR; TCRdb has only the in-frame clones, and not every one. The table records 100,000 to 150,000 clones, around 90% of them present only once. The sequenced sample was blood. All receptors come from a man aged 35-49 years in good health.

The chain links TRBV30 to TRBJ1-2; D gene ambiguous. With 1 base removed from V and 3 bases from J, the gap between germline ends came to 9 bases. This CDR3 has 13 residues. CDR1 and CDR2 from the germline V gene are GTSNPN and SVGIG (reference sequence). The CDR3 coding sequence is TGTGCCTGGAGTGAGAGACGAGACTATGGCTACACCTTC. Its translation is CAWSERRDYGYTF. Looking up the rest from reference TRBV30 and TRBJ1-2 gives the full variable domain: SQTIHQWPATLVQPVGSPLSLECTVEGTSNPNLYWYRQAAGRGLQLLFYSVGIGQISSEVPQNLSASRPQDRQFILSSKKLLLSDSGFYLCAWSERRDYGYTFGSGTRLTVV.

V is TRBV7-2 and J is TRBJ1-2; D is uncertain. The CDR3 runs to 15 residues. V was cut by 5 bases and J by 2 bases, with 15 bases left in between. Germline CDR1 SGHTA, CDR2 FQGNSA. CDR3 in amino acids: CASSKKTGRNYGYTF. CDR3 coding DNA: TGTGCCAGCAGCAAAAAGACTGGGCGGAACTATGGCTACACCTTC.

The genes are TRBV20-1 and TRBJ1-3; D may be TRBD1 (5 bases). Trimming left V 3 bases short and J 2 bases short, with 8 bases between. Germline assignment: CDR1 DFQATT and CDR2 SNEGSKA (reference sequence). The CDR3 runs 13 residues. CDR3 loop: CSASEGTGNTIYF. In DNA form, the CDR3 reads TGCAGTGCTAGTGAGGGGACTGGAAACACCATATATTTT.

A single count supports this clone. The genes are TRBV5-1 and TRBJ1-5; possible D gene TRBD1, 6 bases. This CDR3 has 15 amino acids. Germline lookup yields CDR1 SGHRS and CDR2 YFSETQ. Trimming stripped 0 bases from V and 7 bases from J, with 14 bases between. CDR3 nucleotides: TGCGCCAGCAGCTTGGCGGGGGGCCCAAAGCAGCCCCAGCATTTT. Its translation is CASSLAGGPKQPQHF.

Of note for this clone: This sample includes further DNA sequences coding for the same CDR3. The genes are TRBV5-1 and TRBJ2-7; possibly TRBD1 for D (6 bases). Germline V gives CDR1 SGHRS, CDR2 YFSETQ. V lost 5 bases and J 0 bases, leaving 6 bases between the germline ends. CDR3 length equals 12 residues. CDR3 nucleotides: TGCGCCAGCAGGGACAGCTCCTACGAGCAGTACTTC. It yields the protein CASRDSSYEQYF.

Only one count was recorded for this clone. The gene calls are TRBV13 and TRBJ1-2; D unresolved. CDR1 is PRHDT, CDR2 FYEKMQ, per germline (reference sequence). Trimming took off 8 bases at V and 0 bases at J, with 4 bases between the two ends. The CDR3 runs to 11 residues. CDR3 in amino acids: CASVSNYGYTF. Written as DNA, the CDR3 is TGTGCCAGCGTGTCTAACTATGGCTACACCTTC.

V gene TRBV28 combines with J gene TRBJ1-5; TRBD1 matches 8 bases. With V trimmed by 4 bases and J by 5 bases, 7 bases remained unmatched. CDR3 length: 15 residues. Per germline, CDR1 MDHEN and CDR2 SYDVKM. In DNA, the CDR3 is TGTGCCAGCAGTTCAACAGGGGGAGGTCATCAGCCCCAGCATTTT. This codes for CASSSTGGGHQPQHF.

The chain recombines TRBV7-9 with TRBJ1-2; D possibly corresponds to TRBD1 (6 bases). Trimming cost V 5 bases and J 5 bases, with 21 bases left between them. Germline values: CDR1 SEHNR, CDR2 FQNEAQ (reference sequence). This CDR3 has 16 residues. CDR3 DNA: TGTGCCAGCAGCGAGACGACAGGAGTTTCTTCGTATGGCTACACCTTC. This codes for CASSETTGVSSYGYTF.

The rearrangement uses TRBV27 and TRBJ2-3; D is possibly TRBD2 (6 bases). In germline, CDR1 is MNHEY, CDR2 SMNVEV (reference sequence). V lost 6 bases, J lost 2 bases, and 18 bases lay in between. The CDR3 length is 16 residues. The CDR3 nucleotides are TGTGCCAGCAGCCCCTGGGGGGAGAGCCTCACAGATACGCAGTATTTT. The encoded protein is CASSPWGESLTDTQYF.

This chain links TRBV28 with TRBJ1-6, with D maybe TRBD1 (6 bases). The CDR3 spans 12 residues. Trimming took off 10 bases at V and 7 bases at J, with 11 bases between the two ends. Per germline, CDR1 MDHEN and CDR2 SYDVKM. DNA for the CDR3: TGTGCCACACAGGGTTGGAATTCACCCCTCCACTTT. It codes for CATQGWNSPLHF.

The chain is built from TRBV16 and TRBJ1-5; no definite D call. In germline, CDR1 is KGHSY, CDR2 FQNENV. This CDR3 has 15 residues. V lost 0 bases, J lost 4 bases, and 10 bases lay in between. Written as DNA, the CDR3 is TGTGCCAGCAGCCAATCTAACAGCGGAAATCAGCCCCAGCATTTT. As protein: CASSQSNSGNQPQHF.

This clone was observed a few times. Additional DNA sequences in this sample encode the identical CDR3. V gene TRBV28 combines with J gene TRBJ1-1, with 7 bases fitting TRBD1. Trimming took 9 bases from V and 6 from J; bases not matched to a gene: 4. The CDR3 sequence is 11 residues long. Germline V gene data show CDR1 as MDHEN and CDR2 as SYDVKM. CDR3 residues: CASRGRPEAFF. The CDR3 DNA sequence: TGTGCCAGTAGGGGGCGCCCTGAAGCTTTCTTT.

Here the CDR3 reads CASSQDRGRMGEQYF. The DNA for the CDR3 is TGTGCCAGCAGCCAAGACAGGGGGCGTATGGGAGAGCAGTACTTC. V gene TRBV14 combines with J gene TRBJ2-7; 8 bases align to TRBD1. The CDR3 has 15 amino acids. After removal of 0 bases from V and 7 bases from J, the junction contained 8 bases not matched to a gene. Germline assignment: CDR1 SGHDN and CDR2 FVKESK.

The chain recombines TRBV15 with TRBJ2-1; D unclear. The germline V and J ends were trimmed by 1 base and 5 bases, with 15 bases remaining between them. Germline lookup yields CDR1 LNHNV and CDR2 YYDKDF (reference sequence). This CDR3 spans 16 amino acids. CDR3 DNA: TGTGCCACCAGCAGAGCCCAGACCTCGGACCACAATGAGCAGTTCTTC. Its protein product is CATSRAQTSDHNEQFF. The variable domain in full, completed from reference TRBV15 and TRBJ2-1, reads DAMVIQNPRYQVTQFGKPVTLSCSQTLNHNVMYWYQQKSSQAPKLLFHYYDKDFNNEADTPDNFQSRRPNTSFCFLDIRSPGLGDTAMYLCATSRAQTSDHNEQFFGPGTRLTVL.

The J gene is TRBJ1-5, the V gene TRBV28; D gene unclear. This CDR3 has 14 amino acids. Germline loops: CDR1 MDHEN, CDR2 SYDVKM. V lost 3 bases, J lost 2 bases, and 8 bases lay in between. For the CDR3, the DNA is TGTGCCAGCAGTTTGGGCAGAGGCAATCAGCCCCAGCATTTT. Encoded protein: CASSLGRGNQPQHF.

A single count supports this clone. The chain carries TRBV7-2 and TRBJ2-7, with 7 nucleotides matching TRBD1. The CDR3 covers 15 residues. With V trimmed by 5 bases and J by 2 bases, 9 bases remained unmatched. Germline values: CDR1 SGHTA, CDR2 FQGNSA. CDR3 DNA: TGTGCCAGCAGCGCCCAGACAGGGATCCCCTACGAGCAGTACTTC. This encodes CASSAQTGIPYEQYF.

The rearrangement uses TRBV6-5 and TRBJ2-1; no reliable D call. The V gene's germline CDR1 is MNHEY and CDR2 SVGAGI. The CDR3 runs to 14 residues. The V gene lost 6 bases and the J gene lost 5 bases, with 14 bases spanning the gap. CDR3: CASRPAFRNNEQFF. CDR3 sequence (DNA): TGTGCCAGCAGGCCAGCATTCAGGAACAATGAGCAGTTCTTC.

This chain uses TRBV6-5 with TRBJ2-3, with 8 bases matching TRBD1. The germline V gene has CDR1 MNHEY and CDR2 SVGAGI. The CDR3 extends over 15 amino acids. Trimming at V came to 6 bases and at J to 2 bases, leaving 7 bases not matched to a gene. CDR3 DNA: TGTGCCAGCAGCTCCGGGACAGGTGCCACAGATACGCAGTATTTT. Translating gives CASSSGTGATDTQYF.

The chain carries TRBV9 and TRBJ2-5, with D perhaps TRBD2 (5 bases). The germline gives CDR1 SGDLS, CDR2 YYNGEE. This CDR3 has 14 residues. V was cut by 3 bases and J by 1 base, with 10 bases left in between. The CDR3 here is CASSAGGGQETQYF. CDR3 coding DNA: TGTGCCAGCAGCGCTGGAGGCGGCCAAGAGACCCAGTACTTC.

The CDR3 region is CASSPGLNNNEQFF. The CDR3 nucleotides are TGTGCCAGCTCCCCGGGGCTTAATAACAATGAGCAGTTCTTC. The rearrangement joins TRBV18 to TRBJ2-1, with D perhaps TRBD1 or TRBD2 (5 bases each). The V end was cut by 6 bases, the J end by 5 bases, with 14 bases between. Germline V lookup: CDR1 KGHSH, CDR2 LQKENI. The CDR3 spans 14 residues.

This sequence joins TRBV6-1 and TRBJ2-1; TRBD2 matches at 8 bases. The ends lost 2 bases at V and 10 bases at J; junction bases unmatched: 4. This CDR3 is 13 amino acids long. In germline, CDR1 is MNHNS, CDR2 SASEGT. In DNA, the CDR3 is TGTGCCAGCAGTGAAAGAAGCGGGGGCGAGCAGTTCTTC. Protein product: CASSERSGGEQFF.

The CDR3 is CASSRPVGMNTEAFF. CDR3 DNA sequence: TGTGCCAGCAGCAGACCCGTAGGCATGAACACTGAAGCTTTCTTT. The J gene is TRBJ1-1, the V gene TRBV27; D remains unclear. V was pared by 6 bases and J by 0 bases, with 14 bases between. The CDR3 loop spans 15 amino acids. CDR1 and CDR2 from the germline V gene are MNHEY and SMNVEV (reference sequence).

On this clone itself: This CDR3 is also generated by other DNA sequences in the sample. The rearrangement uses TRBV5-1 and TRBJ1-1, with a tentative D call TRBD1 (5 bases). The CDR3 has 13 residues. The V end was cut by 2 bases, the J end by 3 bases, with 8 bases between. CDR1 SGHRS and CDR2 YFSETQ come from the germline V gene. The CDR3 nucleotides read TGCGCCAGCAGCTTAACGGGGGACACTGAAGCTTTCTTT. Translating it yields CASSLTGDTEAFF.

This chain links TRBV19 with TRBJ1-3; possible D gene TRBD1, 5 bases. CDR1 is LNHDA and CDR2 is SQIVND in the germline V gene (reference sequence). The length of the CDR3 is 11 residues. Trimming removed 3 bases at V and 10 bases at J, with 7 bases between. CDR3 coding DNA: TGTGCCAGTAGTATGGAGGGGACCATATATTTT. It is translated as CASSMEGTIYF.

The rearrangement uses TRBV6-5 and TRBJ2-5, with a possible D match to TRBD1 (6 bases). Trimming took off 8 bases at V and 5 bases at J, with 18 bases between the two ends. CDR1 and CDR2 from the germline V gene are MNHEY and SVGAGI. The CDR3 spans 14 residues. CDR3 nucleotides: TGTGCCAGCGCCCCTATGGCAGGGGTGGAGACCCAGTACTTC. Its protein product is CASAPMAGVETQYF.

This chain uses TRBV19 with TRBJ1-2, with TRBD1 matching over 8 bases. Germline V gene sequence: CDR1 LNHDA, CDR2 SQIVND (reference sequence). The CDR3 extends over 18 amino acids. Trimming cost V 3 bases and J 3 bases; bases outside gene matches: 15. The CDR3, as DNA: TGTGCCAGTAGTATCTCAGGGGGCGTGTTATTCCTGGACTATGGCTACACCTTC. It specifies CASSISGGVLFLDYGYTF.

The J gene is TRBJ1-2, the V gene TRBV29-1, with TRBD1 matching over 10 bases. Germline CDR1 SQVTM, CDR2 ANQGSEA. With V trimmed by 7 bases and J by 8 bases, 7 bases remained unmatched. The CDR3 spans 12 residues. The CDR3 sequence: CSAGTGDQGYTF. CDR3 bases: TGCAGCGCAGGGACAGGGGATCAGGGCTACACCTTC.

V usage is TRBV19 and J usage is TRBJ2-3; a possible D gene is TRBD2 (5 bases). CDR1 and CDR2 (germline): LNHDA, SQIVND (reference sequence). The V gene lost 0 bases and the J gene lost 9 bases, with 10 bases spanning the gap. The length of the CDR3 is 13 residues. The DNA of the CDR3 is TGTGCCAGTAGTATAGATCCCCTAGCAACGCAGTATTTT. Its translation is CASSIDPLATQYF.